The clone carrying this T cell receptor (beta chain) was detected a few times. This sample was included in a study of blood T cells in healthy people across ages. Sample donors were healthy Caucasian individuals that came from Russia, aged roughly 6 to 95. It was around 10 milliliters of peripheral blood that were drawn from each donor. Germline CDR1 and CDR2: SQVTM and ANQGSEA. Trimming stripped 7 bases from V and 6 bases from J, with 18 bases between. The CDR3 runs to 14 residues. The authors ran a second PCR of about 6 to 11 cycles using a sample-barcoded 5' primer and a J-beta primer mix. TCRdb reanalysed the 5' RACE reads using MiXCR and keeps one entry per CDR3 protein. The sample shows about a million distinct CDR3 sequences, approximately 50% of them seen only once.

The V call is TRBV29-1, the J call TRBJ1-4; perhaps TRBD1 as D (6 bases). This TCR was sampled from a woman aged 55-75 years in good health. Specimen: blood. This chain's CDR3 is CSALSGASDEKLFF. CDR3 bases: TGCAGCGCCTTGTCGGGGGCAAGCGATGAAAAACTGTTTTTT.